One sample yielded the 9 T cell receptor beta chains listed below, sequenced in a study of graft-versus-host responses after intestinal transplantation. Assay used: immunoSEQ multiplex PCR; TCRdb lists only in-frame clones, some missing. The sample consists of 130,000 to 150,000 clones, around 90% of them appearing once. Antigen specificity for these receptors is unknown. Sequencing was performed on unstimulated CD4+ T cells sorted from spleen or lymph node cells, taken before intestinal transplant. These receptors were taken from a human donor who received an intestinal transplant.

V usage is TRBV27 and J usage is TRBJ1-2, with 7 positions matching TRBD1. Germline trimming cut 5 bases from V and 4 bases from J; bases unmatched to any gene: 10. This CDR3 is 15 amino acids long. Germline CDR1 and CDR2: MNHEY and SMNVEV (reference sequence). The CDR3 nucleotides read TGTGCCAGCAGTCCTTCCCCGACAGGGATCTATGGCTACACCTTC. Its protein product is CASSPSPTGIYGYTF.

The chain joins TRBV7-2 to TRBJ2-7; perhaps TRBD1 as D (6 bases). Per germline, CDR1 SGHTA and CDR2 FQGNSA. The CDR3 extends over 15 amino acids. V was shortened by 2 bases and J by 5 bases, with 16 bases between the two germline ends. The CDR3 nucleotides read TGTGCCAGCAGCTTAACGGGGACAAGGGGCGACGAGCAGTACTTC. Its protein product is CASSLTGTRGDEQYF.

The genes are TRBV30 and TRBJ1-3; D uncertain. V dropped 1 base and J dropped 0 bases, with 7 bases sitting between them. CDR1 is GTSNPN and CDR2 is SVGIG in the germline V gene (reference sequence). CDR3 length: 14 residues. The chain's CDR3 is CAWSAAPSGNTIYF. The CDR3 DNA reads TGTGCCTGGAGTGCTGCCCCCTCTGGAAACACCATATATTTT.

V usage is TRBV9 and J usage is TRBJ2-7; tentatively, D is TRBD2 (6 bases). Germline CDR1 SGDLS, CDR2 YYNGEE. CDR3 length: 14 residues. V dropped 2 bases and J dropped 7 bases, with 16 bases sitting between them. This CDR3 is CASSVLAGLGEQYF. DNA of the CDR3: TGTGCCAGCAGCGTTCTGGCGGGACTGGGGGAGCAGTACTTC.

This chain joins TRBV5-4 and TRBJ1-1; D unresolved. V lost 0 bases to trimming and J lost 1 base, with 13 bases between them. CDR1 and CDR2 from the germline V gene are SGHNT and YYREEE (reference sequence). The CDR3 consists of 16 residues. CDR3 loop: CASSLELAGRNTEAFF. CDR3 DNA: TGTGCCAGCAGCTTGGAATTGGCAGGAAGGAACACTGAAGCTTTCTTT.

In this sample, this clone turned up once. The chain is built from TRBV25-1 and TRBJ2-3, with a weak D call TRBD2 (6 bases). V was clipped by 1 base and J by 4 bases, with 21 bases between them. This CDR3 is 18 amino acids long. Germline CDR1 is MGHDK and CDR2 is SYGVNS. This CDR3 reads CASSEWSSGGGGADTQYF. CDR3 nucleotide sequence: TGTGCCAGCAGTGAATGGTCGTCTGGGGGAGGAGGCGCAGATACGCAGTATTTT.

The V call is TRBV28, the J call TRBJ2-5, with TRBD1 identical over 9 bases. The end of the DNA aligns better with TRBJ2-7, so the J call may be wrong. The CDR3 extends over 14 amino acids. Germline loops: CDR1 MDHEN, CDR2 SYDVKM. This CDR3 is CASSSGQGPYEQYF. The CDR3 bases are TGTGCCAGCAGTTCGGGACAGGGCCCCTACGAGCAGTACTTC.

This clone has a single count. V usage is TRBV5-1 and J usage is TRBJ2-5; 7 bases fit TRBD1. The CDR3 is 13 residues long. J gave up 2 bases and V 2 bases, and 0 bases lay outside the gene matches. Germline V lookup: CDR1 SGHRS, CDR2 YFSETQ. CDR3 nucleotide sequence: TGCGCCAGCAGCTTACAGGGGCAAGAGACCCAGTACTTC. It translates to CASSLQGQETQYF. The full variable domain, in which reference TRBV5-1 and TRBJ2-5 provide the parts outside the CDR3, is KAGVTQTPRYLIKTRGQQVTLSCSPISGHRSVSWYQQTPGQGLQFLFEYFSETQRNKGNFPGRFSGRQFSNSRSEMNVSTLELGDSALYLCASSLQGQETQYFGPGTRLLVL.

The V call is TRBV11-2, the J call TRBJ2-3; D might be TRBD1 or TRBD2, each matching 5 bases. The CDR3 runs to 14 residues. The germline V gene encodes CDR1 SGHAT and CDR2 FQNNGV. V was trimmed by 1 base and J by 6 bases, leaving 11 bases between them. The CDR3 region has the DNA TGTGCCAGCAGCTTAGCTGGGGGAGCCGATACGCAGTATTTT. Translating it yields CASSLAGGADTQYF.